The 9 T cell receptor beta chains below come from one sample, sequenced in a study of T cell responses to AZD1222 COVID-19 vaccine. Data came from immunoSEQ multiplex PCR; TCRdb stores just in-frame clones and leaves some out. The table has more than 150,000 clones, about nine tenths seen once. Source: peripheral blood, taken on day 0 of AZD1222 vaccination. These receptors all come from an adult in good health.

The rearrangement joins TRBV9 to TRBJ2-3; perhaps TRBD2 as D (6 bases). CDR1 is SGDLS, CDR2 YYNGEE, per germline. The V and J ends lost 0 bases and 3 bases respectively, with 11 bases between them. The CDR3 length is 15 residues. The CDR3 sequence: CASSVGSGVTDTQYF. The DNA of the CDR3 is TGTGCCAGCAGCGTAGGGTCGGGAGTGACAGATACGCAGTATTTT.

This chain uses TRBV4-3 with TRBJ1-1, with D tentatively TRBD1 (5 bases). CDR3 length equals 13 residues. Germline V gene sequence: CDR1 LGHNA, CDR2 YSLEER. V was trimmed by 2 bases and J by 4 bases, leaving 8 bases between them. CDR3 bases: TGCGCCAGCAGCCAACAGGGTTCCACTGAAGCTTTCTTT. Translation: CASSQQGSTEAFF.

The gene calls are TRBV3-1 (or the pseudogene TRBV3-2) and TRBJ2-7; TRBD2 is a possible D gene (5 bases). The germline V and J ends were trimmed by 4 bases and 0 bases, with 7 bases remaining between them. The CDR3 runs to 13 residues. Per germline, CDR1 LGHDT and CDR2 YNNKEL (reference sequence). The CDR3 here is CASSRENSYEQYF. CDR3 DNA sequence: TGTGCCAGCAGCCGGGAGAACTCCTACGAGCAGTACTTC.

This chain uses TRBV5-6 with TRBJ1-2; D may be TRBD1 (6 bases). The CDR3 extends over 12 amino acids. From germline, CDR1 is SGHDT and CDR2 YYEEEE. The V gene lost 4 bases and the J gene lost 8 bases, with 12 bases spanning the gap. This chain's CDR3 is CASSLEGGGYTF. CDR3 sequence (DNA): TGTGCCAGCAGCCTCGAGGGGGGCGGCTACACCTTC.

The chain carries TRBV3-1 (or the pseudogene TRBV3-2) and TRBJ1-2; a possible D gene is TRBD1 (5 bases). Germline V lookup: CDR1 LGHDT, CDR2 YNNKEL (reference sequence). This CDR3 spans 14 amino acids. Trimming took off 3 bases at V and 4 bases at J, with 12 bases between the two ends. The CDR3 coding sequence is TGTGCCAGCAGCCAGGGGGGAAAAGGCTATGGCTACACCTTC. It specifies CASSQGGKGYGYTF.

The gene calls are TRBV7-9 and TRBJ2-6; 7 bases align to TRBD1. There are 16 residues in the CDR3. V lost 1 base, J lost 2 bases, and 2 bases stayed unmatched. Germline V gene sequence: CDR1 SEHNR, CDR2 FQNEAQ (reference sequence). DNA for the CDR3: TGTGCCAGCAGCTTAGGGACAGGTACTGGGGCCAACGTCCTGACTTTC. This sequence encodes CASSLGTGTGANVLTF.

The gene calls are TRBV12-3 or TRBV12-4 and TRBJ2-7, with 7 bases identical to TRBD1. This CDR3 has 13 residues. J lost 2 bases, V lost 6 bases, and 4 bases had no gene match. The DNA for the CDR3 is TGTGCCAGCAGAGAGGGACAGCCCTACGAGCAGTACTTC. Translating gives CASREGQPYEQYF.

The CDR3 bases are TGTGCCAGCAGTTTACCGGGACAGGGGGCAGGTGGCTACACCTTC. Encoded protein: CASSLPGQGAGGYTF. The V and J genes are TRBV28 and TRBJ1-2; 12 bases are a match to TRBD1. Germline CDR1 reads MDHEN; CDR2 reads SYDVKM. This CDR3 is built from 15 residues. The V gene end was trimmed by 2 bases and the J gene end by 7 bases; junction bases not matched to a gene: 5.

The chain joins TRBV6-2 or TRBV6-3 to TRBJ2-7; tentatively, D is TRBD1 (6 bases). The CDR3 contains 15 residues. Germline V gene sequence: CDR1 MNHEY, CDR2 SVGEGT. Trimming took off 6 bases at V and 0 bases at J, with 15 bases between the two ends. The chain's CDR3 is CASSRQEPSSYEQYF. The DNA of the CDR3 is TGTGCCAGCAGCCGACAGGAACCAAGCTCCTACGAGCAGTACTTC.